This TCR beta chain originates from a study of T-cell reconstitution after alpha-beta-depleted transplantation in children. Study-level results: Several patients had high TCRbeta diversity at day 60; it came from surviving recipient T cells and thymic progenitors. Reportedly, roughly two months post-transplant, alpha-beta T cells arose from several hundred expanded graft clones. Newly generated T cells supplied most T-cell counts and diversity one year post-transplant.

Preparation of the TCRbeta library used unique molecular identifiers. TCRdb reanalysed the PCR reads using MiXCR and keeps one entry per CDR3 protein. Seen here are about 980,000 distinct CDR3 sequences, 25% to 35% observed once, and the top ten hold about 28%. Notes on this clonotype: Its antigen is unknown.

This receptor was identified in a boy in the first two years of life who had a stem cell transplant for SCID, so the T cells may come from the graft donor. Specimen: PBMCs, mostly from graft donor cells, collected 360 days after TCRalphabeta/CD19-depleted stem cell transplant.

The CDR3: CASSPTTGTSGGNNEQFF. The CDR3 nucleotides are TGTGCCAGCTCGCCCACAACCGGGACTAGCGGGGGGAACAATGAGCAGTTCTTC. The gene calls are TRBV7-6 and TRBJ2-1, with 15 bases that match TRBD2. The CDR3 loop spans 18 amino acids. V shed 8 bases and J 5 bases; nucleotides not matched to a gene: 13. In germline, CDR1 is SGHVS, CDR2 FNYEAQ.